This T cell receptor (beta chain) was retrieved from a study of human T cells and chemical hapten exposure. Overall study findings and caveats: TCRs exceeding a frequency of 1 in 1000 stayed unchanged under DPC sensitization.

The V gene's germline CDR1 is DFQATT and CDR2 SNEGSKA (reference sequence). CDR3 length: 14 residues. V was shortened by 0 bases and J by 7 bases, with 12 bases between the two germline ends. Unique molecular identifiers were affixed to discrete cDNA molecules within the library. In the study's own analysis: Ranging from roughly 23,224 to 690,600, TCR counts per sample had a median value of 95,638. A single record per CDR3 protein comes from TCRdb applying MiXCR to the RACE reads. TCRdb assigned the V and J calls; the authors' analysis was not used. The sample lists about 160,000 distinct CDR3 sequences; approximately 30% were seen once. This clonotype was found a few times. Its antigen is unidentified. This sample's time point: patch test 3, about 24 weeks after DPC sensitization. Noted treatment: therapeutic diphenylcyclopropenone sensitization with weekly scalp DPC.

This TCR came from a woman under 30 with alopecia areata. Some clones in this sample may be carry-over from other donors' samples. The chain links TRBV20-1 to TRBJ1-4; perhaps TRBD1 as D (6 bases). Sequencing was performed on whole blood, taken in connection with sensitization to the hapten diphenylcyclopropenone (DPC). The CDR3 is CSARDEGVAEKLFF. In DNA, the CDR3 is TGCAGTGCTAGAGATGAGGGGGTGGCTGAAAAACTGTTTTTT.